A selection of T cell receptor beta chains follows, all from one sample in a study of T cell responses to AZD1222 COVID-19 vaccine. Libraries were prepared by immunoSEQ multiplex PCR; TCRdb keeps only in-frame clonotypes and omits some of them. The repertoire includes 80,000 to 95,000 clones, about nine tenths of them detected once, and around 6% sits in the top ten. The specimen comprised peripheral blood, sampled on day 0 of AZD1222 vaccination. The receptors here all came from an adult in good health. The CDR3 runs from the conserved cysteine through the conserved F or W. The D gene is left open where the match is weak. A row's size may be missing; if present it is once, few, many or a size class.

v_gene	abundance	j_gene	d_gene	CDR3aa	CDR3nt
TRBV19	NA	TRBJ1-4	NA	CASSMGYPPEKLFF	TGTGCCAGTAGTATGGGCTACCCCCCTGAAAAACTGTTTTTT
TRBV3-1/TRBV3-2	NA	TRBJ2-5	NA	CASSPIRHLEETQYF	TGTGCCAGCAGCCCCATTCGGCATTTAGAAGAGACCCAGTACTTC
TRBV6-5	NA	TRBJ1-1	NA	CASIGGWMNTEAFF	TGTGCCAGCATCGGAGGGTGGATGAACACTGAAGCTTTCTTT
TRBV7-2	NA	TRBJ1-1	NA	CASSLHGDENTEAFF	TGTGCCAGCAGCTTACACGGAGATGAGAACACTGAAGCTTTCTTT
TRBV2	few	TRBJ1-2	NA	CASSVSPLYGYTF	TGTGCCAGCAGTGTTTCCCCATTATATGGCTACACCTTC
TRBV11-2	NA	TRBJ1-2	NA	CASSLAAGTYGYTF	TGTGCCAGCAGCTTAGCGGCAGGGACCTATGGCTACACCTTC
TRBV12-5	NA	TRBJ1-1	NA	CASGLAWDEAFF	TGTGCTAGTGGCCTGGCTTGGGATGAAGCTTTCTTT
TRBV28	NA	TRBJ2-1	TRBD1	CASSPGGSEQFF	TGTGCCAGCAGTCCAGGGGGTTCTGAGCAGTTCTTC
TRBV4-3	NA	TRBJ2-7	TRBD1	CASSQDRTGGEGQYF	TGCGCCAGCAGCCAAGACCGGACAGGGGGAGAGGGGCAGTACTTC
TRBV7-8	NA	TRBJ2-1	NA	CASNRYPTSIDEQFF	TGTGCCAGCAACAGGTACCCAACGTCTATCGATGAGCAGTTCTTC
TRBV3-1/TRBV3-2	NA	TRBJ2-1	TRBD2	CASSQESSGGSGEQFF	TGTGCCAGCAGCCAAGAGTCTAGCGGGGGTAGTGGTGAGCAGTTCTTC
TRBV7-9	NA	TRBJ1-2	NA	CASSLADDYGYTF	TGTGCCAGCAGCTTAGCAGACGACTATGGCTACACCTTC
TRBV24-1	NA	TRBJ1-6	NA	CATSDGEGRPLHF	TGTGCCACCAGTGATGGGGAAGGTCGGCCCCTCCACTTT
TRBV30	NA	TRBJ1-4	TRBD1	CAWGGQLNEKLFF	TGTGCCTGGGGGGGACAGCTTAATGAAAAACTGTTTTTT
TRBV20-1	NA	TRBJ1-2	NA	CSASNRVYGYTF	TGCAGTGCTAGTAACCGGGTTTATGGCTACACCTTC
TRBV6-5	NA	TRBJ1-5	NA	CASRTQGSINQPQHF	TGTGCCAGCAGAACACAGGGTTCTATCAATCAGCCCCAGCATTTT
TRBV28	NA	TRBJ2-2	NA	CASISGITGELFF	TGTGCCAGCATTTCTGGGATTACCGGGGAGCTGTTTTTT
TRBV29-1	NA	TRBJ1-2	TRBD1	CSVEDRQGYGYTF	TGCAGCGTTGAAGATCGACAGGGGTATGGCTACACCTTC
TRBV28	NA	TRBJ1-2	NA	CASSQDRNIYGYTF	TGTGCCAGCAGCCAAGACAGGAACATCTATGGCTACACCTTC
TRBV7-3	once	TRBJ1-1	NA	CASSLGMGNTEAFF	TGTGCCAGCAGCTTAGGAATGGGGAACACTGAAGCTTTCTTT
TRBV2	NA	TRBJ2-7	NA	CASSRESYEQYF	TGTGCCAGCAGTAGGGAGTCCTACGAGCAGTACTTC
TRBV10-1	NA	TRBJ1-1	NA	CASSDGQLNTEAFF	TGCGCCAGCAGTGACGGGCAGTTGAACACTGAAGCTTTCTTT
TRBV4-2	NA	TRBJ2-2	TRBD2	CASSRIKRGVDDTGELFF	TGTGCCAGCAGCCGTATAAAGCGGGGGGTCGATGACACCGGGGAGCTGTTTTTT
TRBV5-6	NA	TRBJ2-5	TRBD1	CASRRGTAHGTQYF	TGTGCCAGCAGGCGTGGGACAGCCCACGGGACCCAGTACTTC
TRBV5-8	NA	TRBJ1-5	NA	CASSHSNQPQHF	TGTGCCAGTTCACATAGCAATCAGCCCCAGCATTTT
TRBV28	NA	TRBJ2-3	TRBD2	CASSFLAGEISSTDTQYF	TGTGCCAGCAGTTTTCTAGCGGGCGAGATATCTAGCACAGATACGCAGTATTTT
TRBV5-1	NA	TRBJ2-1	TRBD1	CASSGRQGTAYNEQFF	TGCGCCAGCAGCGGGCGACAGGGAACAGCCTACAATGAGCAGTTCTTC
TRBV9	NA	TRBJ2-1	NA	CASSVVSGHSYNEQFF	TGTGCCAGCAGCGTAGTAAGTGGACACTCCTACAATGAGCAGTTCTTC
TRBV9	NA	TRBJ2-1	NA	CASSVVPSGLYNEQFF	TGTGCCAGCAGCGTAGTACCCTCTGGGTTGTACAATGAGCAGTTCTTC